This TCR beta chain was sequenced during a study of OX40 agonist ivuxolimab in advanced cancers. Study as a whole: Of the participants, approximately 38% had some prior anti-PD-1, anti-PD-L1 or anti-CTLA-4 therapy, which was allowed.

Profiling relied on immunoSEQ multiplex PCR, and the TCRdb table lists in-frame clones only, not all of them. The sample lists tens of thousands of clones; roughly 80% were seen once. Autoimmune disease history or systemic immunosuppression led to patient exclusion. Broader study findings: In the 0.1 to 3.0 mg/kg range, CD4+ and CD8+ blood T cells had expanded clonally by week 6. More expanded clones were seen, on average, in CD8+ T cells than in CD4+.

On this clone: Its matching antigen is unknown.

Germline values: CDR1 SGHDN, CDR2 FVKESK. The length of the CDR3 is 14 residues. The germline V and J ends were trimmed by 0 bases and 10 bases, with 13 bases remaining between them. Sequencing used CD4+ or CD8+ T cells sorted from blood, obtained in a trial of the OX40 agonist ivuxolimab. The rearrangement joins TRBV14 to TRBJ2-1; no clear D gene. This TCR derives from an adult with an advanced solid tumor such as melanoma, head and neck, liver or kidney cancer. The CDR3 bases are TGTGCCAGCAGCCAAGAGCGAGACACCAGGGAGCAGTTCTTC. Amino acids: CASSQERDTREQFF.